This TCR beta chain was found in a study of blood T cell repertoires in COVID-19. This clone was seen a handful of times. The CDR3 consists of 15 residues. The trim removed 3 bases at V and 0 bases at J, leaving 4 bases unmatched. CDR1 is SGHDN, CDR2 FVKESK, per germline. Clones were read by immunoSEQ multiplex PCR, and TCRdb kept only the in-frame ones, dropping some. This table has fewer than 350,000 clones, around 81% appearing once. The sample was peripheral blood. This receptor was identified in a woman aged 60-70 years with active or convalescent COVID-19. V usage is TRBV14 and J usage is TRBJ1-2, with 7 nucleotides matching TRBD1. DNA of the CDR3: TGTGCCAGCAGCCATTGGGACAGAGCTAACTATGGCTACACCTTC. Its protein is CASSHWDRANYGYTF.